This note documents a single T cell receptor beta chain sequence. The data were taken from a study of blood T cell repertoires in COVID-19. Produced via immunoSEQ multiplex PCR; TCRdb's table is partial and in-frame only. The data contain 200,000 or so clones, roughly 80% of them seen just once; the ten biggest clones take up around 7%. Germline CDR1 reads SGHNT; CDR2 reads YYREEE (reference sequence). Trimming at V came to 0 bases and at J to 13 bases, leaving 12 bases not matched to a gene. The CDR3 loop spans 14 amino acids. This chain joins TRBV5-4 and TRBJ2-5, with 7 positions matching TRBD1. The source of this sequence is a man aged 35 to 55 who had recovered from COVID-19. The material sequenced was PBMCs or T cells enriched from blood (not recorded which). The CDR3 bases are TGTGCCAGCAGCTTGGACAGGGGCCCCCCCTTGGGGTACTTC. Translating gives CASSLDRGPPLGYF.